A selection of T cell receptor beta chains follows, all from one sample in a study of T cells after posttransplantation cyclophosphamide. The assay was immunoSEQ multiplex PCR, and TCRdb's table has in-frame clones only and misses some. The sample yields roughly 20,000 clones, around 98% seen once. Sequencing was performed on naive CD8+ T cells sorted from PBMCs. The receptor source for this set is a man aged 35-49 years in good health, CMV-negative, and a related stem cell transplant donor. Each CDR3 is given with its conserved first and last residue. D genes are given only for firm matches. Rows may omit the clone size; those that give it use once, few, many or a size class.

j_call	d_call	v_call	cdr3_length	clone_size	cdr3_nt	cdr3_aa
TRBJ2-7	-	TRBV30	13	once	TGTGCCTGGAGTGGTGCGGCTGCCTACGAGCAGTACTTC	CAWSGAAAYEQYF
TRBJ1-5	TRBD1	TRBV6-6	15	-	TGTGCCAGCAGTGACGGGACAGTTAGCAATCAGCCCCAGCATTTT	CASSDGTVSNQPQHF
TRBJ1-2	TRBD1	TRBV4-3	16	-	TGCGCCAGCAGCCTTCACTTAAGGGGGCGTGCATGGGGCTACACCTTC	CASSLHLRGRAWGYTF
TRBJ1-2	-	TRBV25-1	12	-	TGTGCCAGCAGTGAGAAGCCCGTCGGCTACACCTTC	CASSEKPVGYTF
TRBJ2-7	-	TRBV4-3	15	-	TGCGCCAGCAGCCAAAGTTCACAGGGTCCCTACGAGCAGTACTTC	CASSQSSQGPYEQYF
TRBJ2-1	TRBD2	TRBV7-9	15	-	TGTGCCAGCAGCTCACTAGCGGGGGACCGAGAAGATCAGTTCTTC	CASSSLAGDREDQFF
TRBJ2-1	-	TRBV7-9	16	-	TGTGCCAGCAGCCCAGGTGGAGGGCGGGCCTACAATGAGCAGTTCTTC	CASSPGGGRAYNEQFF
TRBJ1-4	-	TRBV6-6	15	-	TGTGCCAGCAGTTACAGGGGCCAGTCTAATGAAAAACTGTTTTTT	CASSYRGQSNEKLFF
TRBJ2-1	TRBD2	TRBV19	19	-	TGTGCCAGTAGTATAGTATTCGCGGGAGGGCATCAAGACTACAATGAGCAGTTCTTC	CASSIVFAGGHQDYNEQFF
TRBJ2-1	-	TRBV14	12	-	TGTGCCAGCAGCCAGACTCTCAATGAGCAGTTCTTC	CASSQTLNEQFF
TRBJ2-7	-	TRBV27	15	-	TGTGCCAGCAGTTTAGCCCGGACAGCCTACTACGAGCAGTACTTC	CASSLARTAYYEQYF
TRBJ2-2	TRBD2	TRBV7-6	17	once	TGTGCCAGCAGCCTGGGACTAGCGGGAAGGGACACCGGGGAGCTGTTTTTT	CASSLGLAGRDTGELFF
TRBJ1-5	-	TRBV28	15	-	TGTGCCAGCAGTTTAAGGGGATATAGCAATCAGCCCCAGCATTTT	CASSLRGYSNQPQHF
TRBJ2-1	TRBD1	TRBV28	13	-	TGTGCCAGCAGTTCAACAGGGGATAGTGAGCAGTTCTTC	CASSSTGDSEQFF
TRBJ2-5	TRBD1	TRBV4-1	16	-	TGCGCCAGCAGCCAAGATGCCAGGGGGCGCATAGAGACCCAGTACTTC	CASSQDARGRIETQYF
TRBJ2-1	TRBD2	TRBV9	15	-	TGTGCCAGCAGCGAGGGGACTAGCGGGAGTGATGAGCAGTTCTTC	CASSEGTSGSDEQFF
TRBJ2-7	TRBD2	TRBV7-6	16	-	TGTGCCAGCAGCCCCGCCCGGGCTAGCGGATCCTACGAGCAGTACTTC	CASSPARASGSYEQYF
TRBJ2-1	-	TRBV27	12	-	TGTGCCACCGGGACCCAGGGGTATGAACAGTTCTTC	CATGTQGYEQFF
TRBJ2-1	-	TRBV27	12	-	TGTGCCAGCAGTACTTATTACAATGAGCAGTTCTTC	CASSTYYNEQFF
TRBJ1-1	-	TRBV4-1	14	-	TGCGCCAGCAGCCAAGGGACAGTGAACACTGAAGCTTTCTTT	CASSQGTVNTEAFF
TRBJ2-7	TRBD2	TRBV29-1	15	-	TGCAGCGTTGTGGCTAGCGGGAGGGCATCCTACGAGCAGTACTTC	CSVVASGRASYEQYF
TRBJ2-7	-	TRBV28	15	-	TGTGCCAGCAGTTTCCCACCTACCTCCGGCTACGAGCAGTACTTC	CASSFPPTSGYEQYF
TRBJ2-2	TRBD1	TRBV18	17	-	TGTGCCAGCTCACCTGACAGGGATAAGTATCACACCGGGGAGCTGTTTTTT	CASSPDRDKYHTGELFF
TRBJ2-2	TRBD2	TRBV30	13	-	TGTGCCGGGGGTGTCGGGGGGGGTGGGGCGCTGTTTTTT	CAGGVGGGGALFF
TRBJ2-2	-	TRBV6-1	14	-	TGTGCCAGCAGTGAACAGGAGGGTCCCGGGGAGCTGTTTTTT	CASSEQEGPGELFF
TRBJ2-1	TRBD2	TRBV6-4	13	-	TGTGCCAGCAGTGACGGGAGGGCCAATGAGCAGTTCTTC	CASSDGRANEQFF
TRBJ1-1	TRBD1	TRBV10-3	15	once	TGTGCCATCAGTGGACGACAGGGGAGGAACACTGAAGCTTTCTTT	CAISGRQGRNTEAFF
TRBJ2-1	-	TRBV9	14	-	TGTGCCAGCAGCCTCTCCCTCTCCTACAATGAGCAGTTCTTC	CASSLSLSYNEQFF
TRBJ1-5	-	TRBV7-9	14	-	TGTGCCAGCAGGGCGGGGGGGTCCCCTCAGCCCCAGCATTTT	CASRAGGSPQPQHF
TRBJ1-2	-	TRBV30	11	-	TGTGCCTCCATAGCTAACTATGGCTACACCTTC	CASIANYGYTF
TRBJ2-7	TRBD2	TRBV5-1	17	-	TGCGCCAGCAGGATCGGACTAGCGGGGACCGAGGGGGGCGAGCAGTACTTC	CASRIGLAGTEGGEQYF
TRBJ2-3	-	TRBV9	15	-	TGTGCCAGCAGCTCAGGACAGACTAGCACAGATACGCAGTATTTT	CASSSGQTSTDTQYF
TRBJ2-7	-	TRBV6-5	13	-	TGTGCCAGCAGTTTAACAGGGCTCTACGAGCAGTACTTC	CASSLTGLYEQYF
TRBJ2-7	-	TRBV5-4	14	-	TGTGCCAGCAGCTTGCGGACAGCTTCCTACGAGCAGTACTTC	CASSLRTASYEQYF
TRBJ1-2	TRBD1	TRBV27	16	-	TGTGCCAGCAGCCTTAGAGGGACAGGATATAACTATGGCTACACCTTC	CASSLRGTGYNYGYTF
TRBJ2-5	-	TRBV6-5	13	-	TGTGCCAGCAGTGACGCAGGGATGGAGACCCAGTACTTC	CASSDAGMETQYF
TRBJ2-5	-	TRBV2	14	-	TGTGCCAGCAGTGAAGGACTAGGGGTGGAGACCCAGTACTTC	CASSEGLGVETQYF
TRBJ1-1	-	TRBV28	14	-	TGTGCCAGCAGTTTATACGGGGAGAACACTGAAGCTTTCTTT	CASSLYGENTEAFF
TRBJ2-3	TRBD2	TRBV11-2	14	-	TGTGCCAGCAGCGGACGGGAGGGCCCTGATACGCAGTATTTT	CASSGREGPDTQYF
TRBJ2-1	TRBD1	TRBV19	13	-	TGTGCCAGTAGTATGGGGACAGGGAATGAGCAGTTCTTC	CASSMGTGNEQFF
TRBJ1-5	-	TRBV28	14	-	TGTGCCAGCAGTGTGGGACATGGGTTTCGACCCCAGCATTTT	CASSVGHGFRPQHF
TRBJ2-5	TRBD2	TRBV27	12	-	TGTGCCAGCGGAAGGGTTAGCGGGCTCGAGTACTTC	CASGRVSGLEYF